This is a list of T cell receptor beta chains from one sample in a study of T cell repertoires in cytomegalovirus infection. Their antigens are not known. TCRdb independently ran MiXCR on the reads; one entry per CDR3 protein. Of 400,000 to 600,000 distinct CDR3 sequences in the sample, roughly 42% were seen once. The sample was cultured PBMCs, taken from culture after CMV antigen stimulation. The receptors were sampled from a human donor in good health (CMV status not recorded). Some clones in this sample may be carry-over from other donors' samples. CDR3s leave out the opening cysteine and the closing phenylalanine or tryptophan. D genes are given only for firm matches.

v_call d_call cdr3_aa
TRBV27 TRBD1 ASSQGQTLYNEQF
TRBV6-5 - ASSYSRDGRSPLH
TRBV4-2 TRBD2 ASSRRTSGGAPPPYNEQF
TRBV29-1 - SVSAGPYEQY
TRBV12-3/TRBV12-4 TRBD1 ASSLQGAYSPLH
TRBV7-2 - ASSLVGGGSNQPQH
TRBV7-2 TRBD1 ASSYSGQNNEQF
TRBV12-3/TRBV12-4 - ASSYHPGAEAF
TRBV7-9 - ASRKPRVGTDTQY
TRBV2 TRBD2 ASSFGSGGTGELF
TRBV2 - ASSYTPDRSYT
TRBV7-4 TRBD1 ASSRTGGFGELF
TRBV20-1 - SARERQGIAEAF
TRBV7-6 - ASSPVEGGRGYT